This T cell receptor (beta chain) was recorded in a study of cytotoxic CD8 clonotypes in ibrutinib-treated CLL. On the study more broadly: The group held roughly ten relapsed/refractory and roughly 14 treatment-naive patients, with some 17 IGHV unmutated. Response specimens were obtained following a median treatment duration of around 12 months, with a range of 6 to 36. Findings of the study overall: Pretreatment clonality was elevated relative to age-matched healthy donors and paralleled circulating CD8+ T-cell counts.

Assay used: immunoSEQ multiplex PCR; TCRdb lists only in-frame clones, some missing. The sample lists nearly 300,000 clones, approximately 79% seen once, with roughly 6% in the top ten. Points on this clone: The antigen is unknown.

The input for sequencing was PBMCs, taken at disease progression, from a patient treated with ibrutinib. This sequence originates from a human donor with chronic lymphocytic leukemia.

The CDR3 nucleotides read TGCAGCGCGGGGACAGGGGAGAATCAGCCCCAGCATTTT. Its translation: CSAGTGENQPQHF. This chain joins TRBV29-1 and TRBJ1-5; 10 bases align to TRBD1. This CDR3 contains 13 residues. V gave up 7 bases and J gave up 4 bases; unmatched junction bases: 4. Germline V gene sequence: CDR1 SQVTM, CDR2 ANQGSEA.